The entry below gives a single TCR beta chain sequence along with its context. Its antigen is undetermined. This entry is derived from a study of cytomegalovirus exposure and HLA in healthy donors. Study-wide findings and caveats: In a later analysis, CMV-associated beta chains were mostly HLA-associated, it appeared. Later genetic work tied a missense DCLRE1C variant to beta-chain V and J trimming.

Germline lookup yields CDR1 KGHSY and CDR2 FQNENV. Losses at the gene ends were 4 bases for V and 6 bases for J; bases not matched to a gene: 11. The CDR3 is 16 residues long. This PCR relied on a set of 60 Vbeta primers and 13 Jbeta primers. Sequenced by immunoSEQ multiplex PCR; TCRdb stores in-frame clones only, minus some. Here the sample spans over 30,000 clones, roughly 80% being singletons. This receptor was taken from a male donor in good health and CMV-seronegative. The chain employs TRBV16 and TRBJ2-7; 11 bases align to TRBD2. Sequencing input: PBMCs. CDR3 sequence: CASSRTTSGSLAEQYF. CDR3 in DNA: TGTGCCAGCAGCCGAACCACTAGCGGGAGCTTAGCCGAGCAGTACTTC. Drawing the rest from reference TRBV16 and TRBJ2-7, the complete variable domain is GEEVAQTPKHLVRGEGQKAKLYCAPIKGHSYVFWYQQVLKNEFKFLISFQNENVFDETGMPKERFSAKCLPNSPCSLEIQATKLEDSAVYFCASSRTTSGSLAEQYFGPGTRLTVT.